The 10 T cell receptor beta chains listed next were all sequenced from one sample in a study of T cells after somatic rescue of genetic block. TCRdb's copy holds only in-frame clones and misses some; the assay was immunoSEQ multiplex PCR. This sample has tens of thousands of clones, with roughly 91% found just once. Sequencing input: peripheral blood mononuclear cells (PBMCs). The receptors were sampled from a man aged 25 to 45.

The table lists this clone with a count of one. The chain uses TRBV5-6 and TRBJ1-5; D unresolved. Deletions cut 3 bases from V and 2 bases from J, with 6 bases between. Per germline, CDR1 SGHDT and CDR2 YYEEEE. CDR3 size: 13 residues. The CDR3 nucleotides read TGTGCCAGCAGCTCGGACGGCAATCAGCCCCAGCATTTT. Translating it yields CASSSDGNQPQHF.

The chain recombines TRBV28 with TRBJ1-1; 8 nucleotides agree with TRBD1. The germline V gene has CDR1 MDHEN and CDR2 SYDVKM. The trim removed 7 bases at V and 5 bases at J, leaving 15 bases unmatched. CDR3 length equals 16 residues. CDR3 region: CASNPPRRTGSTEAFF. In DNA form, the CDR3 reads TGTGCCAGCAATCCCCCGCGCAGGACAGGGTCTACTGAAGCTTTCTTT.

The genes are TRBV7-9 and TRBJ1-1; D may be TRBD1 (5 bases). CDR1 and CDR2 (germline): SEHNR, FQNEAQ (reference sequence). Trimming cost V 4 bases and J 0 bases, with 9 bases left between them. The CDR3 length is 14 residues. The CDR3 here is CASSSGTLNTEAFF. In DNA, the CDR3 is TGTGCCAGCAGCTCCGGGACCTTGAACACTGAAGCTTTCTTT.

The rearrangement joins TRBV4-2 to TRBJ1-5, with 8 bases that match TRBD1. The CDR3 is 15 amino acids. From germline, CDR1 is LGHNA and CDR2 YNFKEQ. The ends lost 4 bases at V and 5 bases at J; junction bases unmatched: 7. CDR3 loop: CASSPDRGRDQPQHF. CDR3 sequence (DNA): TGTGCCAGCAGCCCAGACAGGGGCAGGGATCAGCCCCAGCATTTT.

The rearrangement joins TRBV18 to TRBJ1-5; no reliable D call. V lost 3 bases and J 2 bases, leaving 5 bases between the germline ends. The CDR3 spans 13 residues. Germline values: CDR1 KGHSH, CDR2 LQKENI. The CDR3 loop reads CASSPEGNQPQHF. The CDR3 DNA sequence: TGTGCCAGCTCACCGGAAGGCAATCAGCCCCAGCATTTT.

The chain uses TRBV5-4 and TRBJ2-7; D gene uncertain. The CDR3 length is 12 residues. Germline assignment: CDR1 SGHNT and CDR2 YYREEE (reference sequence). The germline V and J ends were trimmed by 4 bases and 7 bases, with 12 bases remaining between them. CDR3 region: CASSPESGEQYF. The CDR3 DNA reads as TGTGCCAGCAGCCCCGAATCGGGTGAGCAGTACTTC.

This clone appeared a single time. The chain carries TRBV7-2 and TRBJ2-7; TRBD2 might be the D (6 bases). Germline loops: CDR1 SGHTA, CDR2 FQGNSA. V was pared by 1 base and J by 2 bases, with 15 bases between. CDR3 length equals 16 residues. CDR3 in amino acids: CASSLGGSGNPYEQYF. DNA for the CDR3: TGTGCCAGCAGCTTAGGGGGTAGCGGTAACCCCTACGAGCAGTACTTC.

The chain has TRBV7-8 and TRBJ2-5; 7 positions agree with TRBD2. The trim removed 2 bases at V and 5 bases at J, leaving 8 bases unmatched. Looked up from germline, CDR1 is SGHVS and CDR2 is FQNEAQ. The CDR3 runs to 15 residues. In nucleotides, the CDR3 is TGTGCCAGCAGCTTACAGTACGCGGGAGCGGAGACCCAGTACTTC. Protein product: CASSLQYAGAETQYF.

The J gene is TRBJ1-5, the V gene TRBV9; no clear D gene. Germline CDR1 and CDR2: SGDLS and YYNGEE. V was shortened by 3 bases and J by 5 bases, with 9 bases between the two germline ends. The CDR3 extends over 13 amino acids. In nucleotides, the CDR3 is TGTGCCAGCAGCGGGGCCCCACATCAGCCCCAGCATTTT. Translated: CASSGAPHQPQHF.

About this clone: Other nucleotide sequences in the sample specify the same CDR3. The chain has TRBV28 and TRBJ2-7, with TRBD2 identical over 10 bases. Germline-derived CDR1 and CDR2 are MDHEN and SYDVKM. Trimming took 8 bases from V and 0 from J; bases not matched to a gene: 1. The CDR3 is made up of 13 amino acids. As DNA, the CDR3 is TGTGCCAGCCGGACTAGCGGCTCCTACGAGCAGTACTTC. This encodes CASRTSGSYEQYF.